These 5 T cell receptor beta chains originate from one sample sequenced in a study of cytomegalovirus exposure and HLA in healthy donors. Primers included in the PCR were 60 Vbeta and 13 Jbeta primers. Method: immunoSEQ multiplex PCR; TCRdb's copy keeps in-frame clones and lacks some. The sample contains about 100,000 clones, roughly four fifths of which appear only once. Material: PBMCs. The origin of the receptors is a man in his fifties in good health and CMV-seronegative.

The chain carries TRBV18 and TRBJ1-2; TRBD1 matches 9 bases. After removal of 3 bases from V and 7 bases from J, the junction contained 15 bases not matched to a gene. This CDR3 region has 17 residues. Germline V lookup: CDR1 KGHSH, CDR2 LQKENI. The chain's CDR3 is CASSPRTGASQLGGYTF. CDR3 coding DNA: TGTGCCAGCTCACCTCGGACAGGGGCTTCTCAACTAGGTGGCTACACCTTC.

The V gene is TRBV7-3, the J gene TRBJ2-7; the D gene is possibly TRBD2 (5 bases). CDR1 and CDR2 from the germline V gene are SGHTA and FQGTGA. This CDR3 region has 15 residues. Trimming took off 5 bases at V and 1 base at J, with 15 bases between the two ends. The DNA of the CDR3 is TGTGCCAGCAGCCCGGGCGGGTCCCCGTCCTACGAGCAGTACTTC. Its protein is CASSPGGSPSYEQYF.

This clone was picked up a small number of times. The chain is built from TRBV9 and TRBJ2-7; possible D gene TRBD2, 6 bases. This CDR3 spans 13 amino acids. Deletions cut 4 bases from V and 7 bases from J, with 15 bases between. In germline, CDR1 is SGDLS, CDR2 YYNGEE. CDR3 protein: CASSTRGVGEQYF. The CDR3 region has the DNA TGTGCCAGCAGCACACGCGGGGTGGGTGAGCAGTACTTC.

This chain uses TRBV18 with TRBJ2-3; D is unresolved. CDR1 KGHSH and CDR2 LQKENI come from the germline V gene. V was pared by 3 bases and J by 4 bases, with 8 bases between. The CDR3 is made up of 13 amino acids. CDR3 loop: CASSPSAADTQYF. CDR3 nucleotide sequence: TGTGCCAGCTCACCCTCGGCGGCAGATACGCAGTATTTT.

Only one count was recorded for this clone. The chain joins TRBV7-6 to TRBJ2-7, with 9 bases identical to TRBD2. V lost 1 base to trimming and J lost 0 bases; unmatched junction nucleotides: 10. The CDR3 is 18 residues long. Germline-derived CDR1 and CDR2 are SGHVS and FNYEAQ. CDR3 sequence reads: CASSLVGPSGALSYEQYF. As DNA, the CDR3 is TGTGCCAGCAGCTTAGTTGGCCCTAGCGGGGCCCTCTCCTACGAGCAGTACTTC.